The present entry profiles one T cell receptor (beta chain) with its context. Its antigen is not known. TCRdb called the 5' RACE reads again in MiXCR, with one record for every CDR3 protein. The data contain roughly 520,000 distinct CDR3 sequences, 21% of them singletons. The sample belongs to a study of T cells after yellow fever vaccination. The CDR3 has 17 amino acids. Losses at the gene ends were 2 bases for V and 6 bases for J; bases not matched to a gene: 14. Germline CDR1 is KGHSH and CDR2 is LQKENI. Findings and limits, study-wide: At around 95% for CD4 and about 91% for CD8, most primary-vaccination clones showed up again after the booster.

The material was PBMCs, obtained 21 days after the first yellow fever vaccination. This TCR was recovered from a man younger than 35 who received the YFV17D yellow fever vaccine. The rearrangement uses TRBV18 and TRBJ1-1; 8 positions agree with TRBD1. CDR3 sequence (DNA): TGTGCCAGCTCACCAAGCAACGGACAGGGAATTAGGGCTGAAGCTTTCTTT. Translating gives CASSPSNGQGIRAEAFF.